The rows below give T cell receptor beta chains drawn from one sample of a study of shared clonotypes between healthy human individuals. Using immunoSEQ multiplex PCR, the repertoire was profiled, and TCRdb retains in-frame clones only, with some absent. The sample includes about 1.9 million clones, just under 95% of them seen just once. The sample consisted of naive CD8+ T cells from PBMCs. These receptors all come from a man in his late teens or twenties in good health. Some clones in this sample may be carry-over from other donors' samples. Each CDR3 is given with its conserved first and last residue.

TRBV5-6	TRBJ1-2	CASSLGRTGYTF
TRBV28	TRBJ1-4	CASRTPGEKLFF
TRBV27	TRBJ2-1	CASSLSIPGYYNEQFF
TRBV28	TRBJ2-1	CASSFFPGDNEQFF
TRBV6-6	TRBJ2-1	CASSRDRGNEQFF
TRBV5-6	TRBJ2-1	CASSPYVTDEQFF
TRBV27	TRBJ2-7	CASSRLGLAVDSYEQYF
TRBV27	TRBJ2-7	CASSFSGPNYEQYF
TRBV9	TRBJ2-7	CASSRGGRAGYEQYF
TRBV27	TRBJ2-1	CASSHLLAGGPGEQFF
TRBV6-5	TRBJ1-1	CASSYSFLVTEAFF
TRBV18	TRBJ1-1	CASSTRGLNTEAFF
TRBV9	TRBJ2-1	CASSISGRARNEQFF
TRBV2	TRBJ1-1	CASIIWNTEAFF
TRBV5-1	TRBJ2-3	CASSLWSFTDTQYF
TRBV21-1	TRBJ1-2	CASSKVPDPLKIHYGYTF
TRBV29-1	TRBJ1-4	CSVAEGRQLFF
TRBV6-5	TRBJ1-1	CASTYRTGNTEAFF
TRBV27	TRBJ1-5	CASSRGARGNQPQHF
TRBV7-9	TRBJ1-6	CASSLDLGPNSPLHF
TRBV10-3	TRBJ2-7	CAISGTGPSYEQYF
TRBV5-8	TRBJ2-7	CAGLGLAASSYEQYF
TRBV27	TRBJ2-7	CASRRLGGSYEQYF
TRBV13	TRBJ2-7	CASSSRTSGILYEQYF
TRBV27	TRBJ2-7	CASSPAPGTLNEQYF
TRBV27	TRBJ2-1	CASSRSVSSYNEQFF
TRBV7-9	TRBJ1-2	CASSLVGTLGYTF